This T cell receptor (beta chain) was sequenced for a study of molecular identifiers for immune sequencing clone quantification. Study observations and caveats: Whereas clones above 20 RNA copies held under 1% of naive-cell molecules, they held over 98% of effector molecules.

A remark on this clonotype: Its specificity is not known.

Each CDR3 protein gets one entry after TCRdb re-called the PCR reads with MiXCR. Of nearly 650,000 distinct CDR3 sequences listed, about 25% are singletons. Naive CD8 T cells underwent sorting with the CD8+CD4-CCR7+CD45RA+ definition. The clonotype originates from a human donor in good health. Some libraries in this study had Jurkat cell RNA spiked in. The sequencing input was naive CD8+ T cells from blood, with Jurkat cell RNA spiked in. Subset: FACS-sorted CD8+CD4-CCR7+CD45RA+ naive T cells.

The DNA for the CDR3 is TGTGCCAGTAGCGACCCTCCCTACGAGCAGTACTTC. Amino acid sequence: CASSDPPYEQYF. The chain links TRBV19 to TRBJ2-7; unclear D gene. V was trimmed by 6 bases and J by 2 bases, leaving 8 bases between them. The CDR3 has 12 amino acids. CDR1 and CDR2 (germline): LNHDA, SQIVND (reference sequence).